Below are 2 T cell receptor beta chains sequenced from a single sample in a study of T-cell reconstitution after alpha-beta-depleted transplantation in children. As it was prepared, the TCRbeta library received unique molecular identifiers. TCRdb reprocessed the PCR reads with MiXCR, giving one entry per CDR3 protein. The table shows 250,000 to 400,000 distinct CDR3 sequences, with approximately 23% occurring only once. The material sequenced was PBMCs, mostly from graft donor cells, taken 180 days after TCRalphabeta/CD19-depleted stem cell transplant. These TCRs come from a male patient aged 5 to 17 who had a stem cell transplant for acute lymphoblastic leukemia, so the T cells may come from the graft donor.

This clonotype was seen repeatedly, ten times or more. The J gene is TRBJ2-1, the V gene TRBV5-1; D call uncertain. V lost 4 bases and J 4 bases, leaving 3 bases between the germline ends. Germline CDR1 and CDR2: SGHRS and YFSETQ. This CDR3 has 11 amino acids. The CDR3 sequence is CASSIYNEQFF. CDR3 bases: TGCGCCAGCAGCATTTACAATGAGCAGTTCTTC.

This clonotype was seen a few times. V and J are TRBV7-2 and TRBJ2-1, with 14 bases identical to TRBD2. Germline V lookup: CDR1 SGHTA, CDR2 FQGNSA. This CDR3 is 15 amino acids long. Trimming took 5 bases from V and 8 from J; bases not matched to a gene: 5. DNA of the CDR3: TGTGCCAGCAGCCCCGGACTAGCGGGGGGTTATGAGCAGTTCTTC. This sequence encodes CASSPGLAGGYEQFF.